The clone carrying this T cell receptor (beta chain) was observed many times. Its antigen remains unidentified. This specimen belongs to a study of shared clonotypes between healthy human individuals. About the research overall: Those who served as donors were a couple of women and a few men between the ages of 18 and 49.

A CD45RA-negative memory subset and a CD45RA+ naive subset were separated from the CD4+ cells. Germline trimming cut 0 bases from V and 4 bases from J; bases unmatched to any gene: 6. This CDR3 comprises 15 residues. The V gene's germline CDR1 is MNHEY and CDR2 SVGAGI. TCRdb keeps only in-frame clones here, not all; method: immunoSEQ multiplex PCR. The sample carries 600,000 to 800,000 clones, over 55% recorded once. Study-wide points: The authors expected sequencing depth to affect clonotype sharing among donors. Generation probability values for non-shared clonotypes were lower than those for clonotypes shared by all four donors.

Sequenced: memory CD4+ T cells sorted from blood. Regarding subset: CD45RA-negative fraction. This sequence was found in a woman aged 25 to 39 in good health. This chain links TRBV6-5 with TRBJ2-7; 7 bases are a match to TRBD2. CDR3 bases: TGTGCCAGCAGTTACTCTTGGAGCGGGAATTACGAGCAGTACTTC. Its protein is CASSYSWSGNYEQYF.